The 27 T cell receptor beta chains reported below all come from one sample, sequenced in a study of cytomegalovirus exposure and HLA in healthy donors. Primers for the PCR totalled 60 Vbeta and 13 Jbeta. Measured with immunoSEQ multiplex PCR; TCRdb has only the in-frame clones, and not every one. The table shows around 110,000 clones, with 82% occurring only once. Sequencing was done on a sample of PBMCs. The source is a man aged 30-40 years in good health and CMV-seropositive.

This chain uses TRBV6-1 with TRBJ1-4; TRBD1 is a possible D gene (5 bases). Germline CDR1 MNHNS, CDR2 SASEGT. V was trimmed by 5 bases and J by 8 bases, leaving 18 bases between them. This CDR3 is 15 amino acids long. The DNA of the CDR3 is TGTGCCAGCAGTCTTCGGGACTCCACGGGGGAAAAACTGTTTTTT. Protein: CASSLRDSTGEKLFF.

This clone was detected once. The genes are TRBV6-4 and TRBJ2-1; D may be TRBD2 (5 bases). Germline loops: CDR1 MRHNA, CDR2 SNTAGT. The CDR3 loop spans 15 amino acids. The V gene lost 4 bases and the J gene lost 5 bases, with 15 bases spanning the gap. In nucleotides, the CDR3 is TGTGCCAGCAGTGCTGAAGAGGGTATCAACAATGAGCAGTTCTTC. Residues: CASSAEEGINNEQFF.

The chain is built from TRBV7-7 and TRBJ2-1; no clear D gene. This CDR3 is built from 15 residues. Germline V gene data show CDR1 as SSHAT and CDR2 as FNYEAQ (reference sequence). Trimming left V 5 bases short and J 0 bases short, with 11 bases between. The CDR3 DNA sequence: TGTGCCAGCAGCCTTCAATCCAGCTCCTACAATGAGCAGTTCTTC. As protein: CASSLQSSSYNEQFF.

V usage is TRBV6-6 and J usage is TRBJ1-1; 9 nucleotides match TRBD1. CDR1 and CDR2 (germline): MNHNY, SVGAGI (reference sequence). V gave up 4 bases and J gave up 6 bases; unmatched junction bases: 6. The CDR3 runs to 14 residues. Here the CDR3 reads CASSFNRGQAEAFF. The DNA of the CDR3 is TGTGCCAGCAGTTTCAACAGGGGGCAGGCTGAAGCTTTCTTT.

This chain links TRBV18 with TRBJ1-6; a weak D match, TRBD1 (5 bases). V was trimmed by 6 bases and J by 4 bases, leaving 10 bases between them. The CDR3 has 14 amino acids. Germline CDR1 is KGHSH and CDR2 is LQKENI. CDR3 residues: CASSPDSYNSPLHF. The DNA for the CDR3 is TGTGCCAGCTCCCCAGACAGTTATAATTCACCCCTCCACTTT.

The chain has TRBV5-6 and TRBJ1-5; 10 nucleotides agree with TRBD1. Unmatched junction bases numbered 6, after V lost 2 bases and J lost 7 bases. The CDR3 is made up of 15 amino acids. Germline values: CDR1 SGHDT, CDR2 YYEEEE. The CDR3 loop is CASSFWTGGKQPQHF. In DNA, the CDR3 is TGTGCCAGCAGCTTTTGGACAGGGGGGAAGCAGCCCCAGCATTTT.

This chain connects TRBV5-4 to TRBJ2-7; 10 positions agree with TRBD1. The CDR3 consists of 14 residues. With V trimmed by 4 bases and J by 4 bases, 5 bases remained unmatched. CDR1 is SGHNT, CDR2 YYREEE, per germline (reference sequence). DNA of the CDR3: TGTGCCAGCAGCCCCCGGGACAGGGGTTACGAGCAGTACTTC. This gives the protein CASSPRDRGYEQYF.

This clone is a singleton in its sample. V usage is TRBV5-1 and J usage is TRBJ2-2; 8 nucleotides match TRBD1. With V trimmed by 5 bases and J by 6 bases, 15 bases remained unmatched. The CDR3 runs to 17 residues. CDR1 is SGHRS, CDR2 YFSETQ, per germline. The DNA of the CDR3 is TGCGCCAGCAGGAGAGGGAGACAGGGGATTTCACCCGGGGAGCTGTTTTTT. Translation: CASRRGRQGISPGELFF.

This chain links TRBV7-2 with TRBJ2-3; the match to TRBD1 covers 8 bases. V shed 1 base and J 1 base; nucleotides not matched to a gene: 7. Germline CDR1 SGHTA, CDR2 FQGNSA. CDR3 length: 17 amino acids. CDR3 nucleotides: TGTGCCAGCAGCTTAGTGGGCAGGGGGCTCGGCACAGATACGCAGTATTTT. This translates into CASSLVGRGLGTDTQYF.

The rearrangement joins TRBV7-9 to TRBJ2-1, with D possibly being TRBD1 (6 bases). The germline V and J ends were trimmed by 1 base and 6 bases, with 13 bases remaining between them. CDR1 SEHNR and CDR2 FQNEAQ come from the germline V gene (reference sequence). This CDR3 has 15 residues. The chain's CDR3 is CASSLVKQGSNEQFF. Here the CDR3 DNA reads TGTGCCAGCAGCTTAGTAAAGCAGGGGTCCAATGAGCAGTTCTTC.

The chain employs TRBV4-2 and TRBJ1-1, with 9 bases fitting TRBD1. V trimming: 4 bases; J trimming: 1 base; junction bases outside the gene matches: 7. The CDR3 has 16 amino acids. Germline loops: CDR1 LGHNA, CDR2 YNFKEQ. The CDR3 loop reads CASSPQQGAQNTEAFF. In DNA form, the CDR3 reads TGTGCCAGCAGCCCGCAACAGGGGGCGCAGAACACTGAAGCTTTCTTT.

This rearrangement joins TRBV13 to TRBJ2-5; tentative D call: TRBD1 (5 bases). This CDR3 is 15 amino acids long. V was clipped by 7 bases and J by 1 base, with 16 bases between them. Germline V gene lookup returns CDR1 PRHDT and CDR2 FYEKMQ (reference sequence). CDR3 in DNA: TGTGCCAGCACCCTCCGTTGGGGCGGCCAAGAGACCCAGTACTTC. It encodes CASTLRWGGQETQYF. The whole variable domain, remainder taken from reference TRBV13 and TRBJ2-5, is AAGVIQSPRHLIKEKRETATLKCYPIPRHDTVYWYQQGPGQDPQFLISFYEKMQSDKGSIPDRFSAQQFSDYHSELNMSSLELGDSALYFCASTLRWGGQETQYFGPGTRLLVL.

The V and J genes are TRBV5-8 and TRBJ2-2; possibly TRBD2 for D (5 bases). The CDR3 loop spans 12 amino acids. V lost 6 bases and J 6 bases, leaving 9 bases between the germline ends. The germline CDR1 and CDR2 sequences are SGHTS and YDEGEE. The CDR3 nucleotides are TGTGCCAGCATCGCGGGCGCCGGGGAGCTGTTTTTT. This codes for CASIAGAGELFF.

The CDR3 here is CASSQGQGRETQYF. The CDR3 DNA follows: TGTGCCAGCAGCCAGGGGCAGGGCCGGGAGACCCAGTACTTC. The chain couples TRBV11-3 to TRBJ2-5, with D possibly TRBD1 on 6 matching bases. Trimming left V 5 bases short and J 5 bases short, with 15 bases between. Germline V CDR1 and CDR2: SGHNT, YENEEA. The CDR3 is 14 residues long.

The CDR3 spells CASSLRQGVFNEKLFF. The CDR3 coding sequence is TGTGCCAGCAGCCTCAGACAGGGTGTATTCAATGAAAAACTGTTTTTT. J is TRBJ1-4 and V is TRBV5-6, with 7 bases identical to TRBD1. This CDR3 has 16 amino acids. With V trimmed by 4 bases and J by 5 bases, 11 bases remained unmatched. Germline loops: CDR1 SGHDT, CDR2 YYEEEE. Full variable domain (missing parts from reference TRBV5-6 and TRBJ1-4): DAGVTQSPTHLIKTRGQQVTLRCSPKSGHDTVSWYQQALGQGPQFIFQYYEEEERQRGNFPDRFSGHQFPNYSSELNVNALLLGDSALYLCASSLRQGVFNEKLFFGSGTQLSVL.

The chain uses TRBV19 and TRBJ1-5, with D possibly being TRBD1 (5 bases). The germline CDR1 and CDR2 sequences are LNHDA and SQIVND (reference sequence). V was shortened by 5 bases and J by 3 bases, with 14 bases between the two germline ends. The length of the CDR3 is 15 residues. CDR3 bases: TGTGCCAGTAGTCCGCAGGGCTGGCCCAATCAGCCCCAGCATTTT. It yields the protein CASSPQGWPNQPQHF.

Note on this clone: Other DNA sequences from this sample encode an identical CDR3 as well. CDR3 in amino acids: CASSDPLGQSSYEQYF. In nucleotides, the CDR3 is TGTGCCAGCAGTGACCCGCTGGGGCAGAGCTCCTACGAGCAGTACTTC. The rearrangement uses TRBV2 and TRBJ2-7; the D gene is possibly TRBD1 (5 bases). CDR1 and CDR2 from the germline V gene are SNHLY and FYNNEI. The V and J ends lost 3 bases and 0 bases respectively, with 15 bases between them. The CDR3 spans 16 residues.

The V call is TRBV6-5, the J call TRBJ2-1; 11 bases map to TRBD2. Germline V lookup: CDR1 MNHEY, CDR2 SVGAGI. CDR3 length equals 15 residues. The V segment lost 6 bases and the J segment 3 bases; nucleotides outside the gene matches: 4. CDR3 sequence: CASSLLAGGYNEQFF. The CDR3 DNA is TGTGCCAGCAGCCTTCTAGCGGGGGGCTACAATGAGCAGTTCTTC.

The chain links TRBV21-1 to TRBJ1-1. TRBV21-1 is tagged as a pseudogene. The length of the CDR3 is 16 residues. As DNA, the CDR3 is TGTGCCAGCAGCAGTCGGGATGTTGGGGTGAACACTGAAGCTTTCTTT. Protein: CASSSRDVGVNTEAFF.

V and J are TRBV6-5 and TRBJ1-2, with 9 bases lining up with TRBD1. V shed 6 bases, J shed 6 bases, and the junction held 11 bases outside the gene matches. This CDR3 contains 15 residues. Germline V gene sequence: CDR1 MNHEY, CDR2 SVGAGI. Here the CDR3 reads CASSSTGTGLDGYTF. As DNA, the CDR3 is TGTGCCAGCAGCTCTACCGGGACAGGGCTCGATGGCTACACCTTC.

This clone was recorded once. The V gene is TRBV7-9, the J gene TRBJ1-5; 9 nucleotides align to TRBD1. With 5 bases clipped from V and 3 bases from J, the junction kept 11 bases outside the gene matches. The V gene's germline CDR1 is SEHNR and CDR2 FQNEAQ (reference sequence). The CDR3 sequence is 17 residues long. The DNA for the CDR3 is TGTGCCAGCAGCCCCCCAGCTGTACAGGGGGCCAATCAGCCCCAGCATTTT. As protein: CASSPPAVQGANQPQHF.

This chain links TRBV15 with TRBJ2-5, with 12 nucleotides matching TRBD2. This CDR3 is 16 amino acids long. Trimming at V came to 5 bases and at J to 5 bases, leaving 9 bases not matched to a gene. Germline CDR1 reads LNHNV; CDR2 reads YYDKDF (reference sequence). The CDR3, as DNA: TGTGCCACCAGCCTGAGGACTAGCGGGAAATGGGAGACCCAGTACTTC. Amino acids: CATSLRTSGKWETQYF.

V is TRBV11-2 and J is TRBJ1-4; D remains ambiguous. Per germline, CDR1 SGHAT and CDR2 FQNNGV. This CDR3 is built from 14 residues. V shed 5 bases and J shed 7 bases, with 14 bases lying between them. The CDR3 is CASSPRLVSEKLFF. DNA of the CDR3: TGTGCCAGCAGCCCCCGGTTGGTATCTGAAAAACTGTTTTTT.

The chain employs TRBV5-1 and TRBJ2-6; D not resolved. The V gene lost 3 bases and the J gene lost 4 bases, with 11 bases spanning the gap. The CDR3 has 15 amino acids. Germline V gives CDR1 SGHRS, CDR2 YFSETQ. CDR3 sequence: CASSSIGSGANVLTF. CDR3 sequence (DNA): TGCGCCAGCAGCTCCATCGGGTCGGGGGCCAACGTCCTGACTTTC.

This clone showed up just a few times. V usage is TRBV6-5 and J usage is TRBJ1-5; unclear D gene. This CDR3 is 15 amino acids long. V was shortened by 5 bases and J by 5 bases, with 16 bases between the two germline ends. Germline lookup yields CDR1 MNHEY and CDR2 SVGAGI. The CDR3 protein is CASSGQEEGYQPQHF. CDR3 DNA sequence: TGTGCCAGCAGTGGCCAGGAGGAGGGCTATCAGCCCCAGCATTTT.

The chain recombines TRBV7-6 with TRBJ2-5; D is perhaps TRBD1 (5 bases). CDR1 and CDR2 (germline): SGHVS, FNYEAQ. This CDR3 has 13 residues. V dropped 1 base and J dropped 4 bases, with 7 bases sitting between them. This chain's CDR3 is CASSLDRLETQYF. CDR3 DNA: TGTGCCAGCAGCTTAGACAGGCTAGAGACCCAGTACTTC.

CDR3 nucleotide sequence: TGTGCTAGTGGTCTCGGGGACACCGGGGAGCTGTTTTTT. Its translation is CASGLGDTGELFF. This chain joins TRBV12-5 and TRBJ2-2; perhaps TRBD2 as D (5 bases). CDR1 LGHNT and CDR2 FRNRAP come from the germline V gene. This CDR3 region has 13 residues. V shed 5 bases and J shed 3 bases, with 7 bases lying between them.